The subject of this entry is one TCR beta chain. This record belongs to a study of T-cell reconstitution after alpha-beta-depleted transplantation in children. The CDR3 length is 16 residues. Trimming cost V 3 bases and J 3 bases, with 18 bases left between them. CDR1 is MGHRA and CDR2 is YSYEKL in the germline V gene. TCRbeta library preparation incorporated unique molecular identifiers. Using its own MiXCR run on the PCR reads, TCRdb lists one record per CDR3 protein. The sample carries around 450,000 distinct CDR3 sequences, under 20% recorded once. The sample was PBMCs, mostly from graft donor cells, taken 360 days after TCRalphabeta/CD19-depleted stem cell transplant. The V call is TRBV4-1, the J call TRBJ2-7; TRBD1 or TRBD2 may be the D gene (5 bases each). This sequence originates from a boy less than two years old who had a stem cell transplant for Wiskott-Aldrich syndrome, so the T cells may come from the graft donor. CDR3 protein: CASSHGRGPDLYEQYF. The CDR3 coding sequence is TGCGCCAGCAGCCACGGAAGGGGACCCGACCTCTACGAGCAGTACTTC.